This TCR beta chain was sequenced during a study of T cell repertoires in cytomegalovirus infection. Overall study context: It was recently identified HLA-C-restricted and well-studied HLA-B-restricted CMV epitopes that the study used. Public TCR beta signatures indicated both CMV infection and matching HLA type.

About this clonotype itself: Its antigen is unidentified.

TCRdb ran MiXCR on the reads and lists one entry per CDR3 protein. The sample shows some 920,000 distinct CDR3 sequences, 31% of them seen only once. Study-wide points: HLA-C-restricted CMV clonotypes gave the most frequent clonotype in two of eight donors. Cumulative public TCR beta family frequency identified carriers of CMV plus the relevant HLA.

The source of this sequence is a human donor in good health (CMV status not recorded). Some clones in this sample may be carry-over from other donors' samples. Sequencing was performed on cultured CD8+ T cells from PBMCs, taken from culture after CMV antigen stimulation.

CDR3 protein: CATHGGLYEQYF. The CDR3 DNA sequence: TGTGCCACCCACGGGGGCCTGTACGAGCAGTACTTC. J is TRBJ2-7 and V is TRBV10-3; possibly TRBD1 or TRBD2 for D (6 bases each). Trimming removed 10 bases at V and 4 bases at J, with 14 bases between. The CDR3 consists of 12 residues. Per the germline V gene, CDR1 is ENHRY and CDR2 is SYGVKD.